The source of this T cell receptor beta chain is a study of metastatic and nonmetastatic thyroid tumors. Prior to thyroid surgery, none of the patients had received any treatment. CDR3 length: 14 amino acids. Germline CDR1 LGHDT, CDR2 YNNKEL (reference sequence). The junction had 5 bases not matched to a gene; V was cut back by 1 base and J by 9 bases. TCRdb re-called the PCR reads with MiXCR. The sample consists of roughly 7,400 clones, around 40% of them appearing once. The sequence was obtained from a female donor with papillary thyroid cancer or a benign thyroid nodule (not recorded which). Some clones in this sample may be carry-over from other donors' samples. Sequenced input: tumor tissue. V and J are TRBV3-1 and TRBJ2-7; 11 bases fit TRBD2. The CDR3, as DNA: TGTGCCAGCAGCCAAGCTCGGACTAGCGGGCCGCAGTACTTC. Its translation is CASSQARTSGPQYF.